This T cell receptor beta chain came from a study of blood T cell repertoires in COVID-19. Overall study: Sample material is recorded as cDNA or gDNA derived from T cells, B-cell-depleted T cells, or PBMCs.

As processed by the authors: Amplification from reference gene primers served as the basis for estimated nucleated cell counts. Clones were read by immunoSEQ multiplex PCR, and TCRdb kept only the in-frame ones, dropping some. Clone size and the V and J calls come from that table; the DNA yielded D and trimming. The sample lists 350,000 to 400,000 clones, roughly 90% seen once, with over 0.7% in the top ten. Enrolled through a virtual design, the participants were between 18 and 89 years of age and came from 24 US areas. Membership in each cohort depended on participant-reported clinical history. The length of the CDR3 is 15 residues. The germline V gene encodes CDR1 SGHNT and CDR2 YENEEA. Trimming cost V 5 bases and J 3 bases; bases outside gene matches: 8.

Sequencing was performed on PBMCs or T cells enriched from blood (not recorded which). This clonotype was obtained from a woman in her 40s who had been exposed to COVID-19. The V gene is TRBV11-3, the J gene TRBJ1-1; 8 bases map to TRBD1. DNA of the CDR3: TGTGCCAGCAGCCCTGGACAGGGAGGGTACACTGAAGCTTTCTTT. Translation gives CASSPGQGGYTEAFF. The whole variable domain, filled in from reference TRBV11-3 and TRBJ1-1, reads EAGVVQSPRYKIIEKKQPVAFWCNPISGHNTLYWYLQNLGQGPELLIRYENEEAVDDSQLPKDRFSAERLKGVDSTLKIQPAELGDSAVYLCASSPGQGGYTEAFFGQGTRLTVV.